This T cell receptor beta chain was sequenced in a study of T cells after yellow fever vaccination. The study, taken as a whole, reports: Weaker, the secondary response peaked sooner, at day 5 versus 15.

MiXCR, run by TCRdb on the 5' RACE reads, gives a single entry per CDR3 protein. This sample carries some 150,000 distinct CDR3 sequences, around 8.5% of them seen once, and the ten largest clones take around 33%. This clonotype was found a few times. Its antigen remains unknown. There are 14 residues in the CDR3. Trimming left V 6 bases short and J 4 bases short, with 16 bases between. CDR1 is SGHDT and CDR2 is YYEEEE in the germline V gene. The chain links TRBV5-6 to TRBJ1-2, with D hard to call. Material: CD8+ T cells sorted from PBMCs, obtained 45 days after the yellow fever booster vaccination. The receptor was derived from a young man who received the YFV17D yellow fever vaccine. The CDR3 reads CASTQPSGRYGYTF. Here the CDR3 DNA reads TGTGCCAGCACCCAGCCGTCGGGCCGCTATGGCTACACCTTC. Variable domain in full (rest from reference TRBV5-6 and TRBJ1-2): DAGVTQSPTHLIKTRGQQVTLRCSPKSGHDTVSWYQQALGQGPQFIFQYYEEEERQRGNFPDRFSGHQFPNYSSELNVNALLLGDSALYLCASTQPSGRYGYTFGSGTRLTVV.